A selection of T cell receptor beta chains follows, all from one sample in a study of blood T cell repertoires in COVID-19. Profiled with immunoSEQ multiplex PCR; TCRdb holds only in-frame clones, not every one. Among some 74,000 clones listed, 80% were seen once. The sequencing input was peripheral blood. These TCRs come from a human donor in a cohort sampled during active COVID-19. Each CDR3 is given with its conserved first and last residue. The order of the fields is V gene, J gene, D gene, CDR3 protein, CDR3 DNA. D genes are given only for firm matches.

TRBV28	TRBJ2-6	.	CASSSLTARVTLLNVLTF	TGTGCCAGCAGTTCTTTAACGGCCCGGGTAACCCTTCTCAACGTCCTGACTTTC
TRBV6-2/TRBV6-3	TRBJ2-1	TRBD2	CASSYSGRGRNEQFF	TGTGCCAGCAGTTATAGCGGGAGGGGGAGGAATGAGCAGTTCTTC
TRBV9	TRBJ1-1	.	CASSVALGGTEAFF	TGTGCCAGCAGCGTAGCTCTCGGGGGCACTGAAGCTTTCTTT
TRBV15	TRBJ2-1	TRBD2	CATSRGLAGGNEQFF	TGTGCCACCAGCAGAGGACTAGCGGGAGGCAATGAGCAGTTCTTC
TRBV28	TRBJ2-3	TRBD1	CASSLGTGMGRTTQYF	TGTGCCAGCAGTTTAGGGACAGGGATGGGTAGGACGACGCAGTATTTT
TRBV14	TRBJ2-6	TRBD1	CASSPVIGQGPSGANVLTF	TGTGCCAGCAGCCCAGTCATTGGACAGGGCCCCTCTGGGGCCAACGTCCTGACTTTC
TRBV11-3	TRBJ1-1	TRBD1	CASSPSTGVFTEAFF	TGTGCCAGCAGCCCATCCACAGGGGTTTTCACTGAAGCTTTCTTT
TRBV20-1	TRBJ2-7	TRBD2	CSASARRGGGTRSYEQYF	TGCAGTGCTAGTGCACGGCGGGGGGGAGGCACCCGCTCCTACGAGCAGTACTTC
TRBV7-2	TRBJ2-1	TRBD2	CASSPRRGDYNEQFF	TGTGCCAGCAGCCCCCGACGGGGGGATTATAATGAGCAGTTCTTC
TRBV10-1	TRBJ2-1	TRBD2	CASSGSSGAPNEQFF	TGCGCCAGCAGTGGGTCTAGCGGGGCCCCCAATGAGCAGTTCTTC